This T cell receptor beta chain was recorded in a study of T cells after yellow fever vaccination. On the study more broadly: Fractions of limited cellularity were prepared by means of SMART-Seq v4 Ultra Low Input. Overall study results and limits: Sorted repertoires could include abundant contaminating clonotypes from bulk cells.

By 5'RACE template switching, TCR cDNA was produced, with a universal primer site and UMIs added in the process. Using its own MiXCR run on the 5' RACE reads, TCRdb lists one record per CDR3 protein. The data contain about 340,000 distinct CDR3 sequences, around 13% of them singletons. CDR1 and CDR2 (germline): SEHNR, FQNEAQ (reference sequence). V lost 8 bases and J 6 bases, leaving 17 bases between the germline ends. The CDR3 length is 14 residues. This clonotype showed up many times. No antigen is known for it. This receptor was taken from a man between 18 and 29 years old who received the YFV17D yellow fever vaccine. The rearrangement joins TRBV7-9 to TRBJ1-5; possible D gene TRBD1, 6 bases. Source: CD4+ T cells sorted from PBMCs, taken 15 days after the yellow fever booster vaccination. The CDR3 here is CASGGQDLIQPQHF. In DNA, the CDR3 is TGTGCCAGCGGGGGGCAGGACCTCATTCAGCCCCAGCATTTT.